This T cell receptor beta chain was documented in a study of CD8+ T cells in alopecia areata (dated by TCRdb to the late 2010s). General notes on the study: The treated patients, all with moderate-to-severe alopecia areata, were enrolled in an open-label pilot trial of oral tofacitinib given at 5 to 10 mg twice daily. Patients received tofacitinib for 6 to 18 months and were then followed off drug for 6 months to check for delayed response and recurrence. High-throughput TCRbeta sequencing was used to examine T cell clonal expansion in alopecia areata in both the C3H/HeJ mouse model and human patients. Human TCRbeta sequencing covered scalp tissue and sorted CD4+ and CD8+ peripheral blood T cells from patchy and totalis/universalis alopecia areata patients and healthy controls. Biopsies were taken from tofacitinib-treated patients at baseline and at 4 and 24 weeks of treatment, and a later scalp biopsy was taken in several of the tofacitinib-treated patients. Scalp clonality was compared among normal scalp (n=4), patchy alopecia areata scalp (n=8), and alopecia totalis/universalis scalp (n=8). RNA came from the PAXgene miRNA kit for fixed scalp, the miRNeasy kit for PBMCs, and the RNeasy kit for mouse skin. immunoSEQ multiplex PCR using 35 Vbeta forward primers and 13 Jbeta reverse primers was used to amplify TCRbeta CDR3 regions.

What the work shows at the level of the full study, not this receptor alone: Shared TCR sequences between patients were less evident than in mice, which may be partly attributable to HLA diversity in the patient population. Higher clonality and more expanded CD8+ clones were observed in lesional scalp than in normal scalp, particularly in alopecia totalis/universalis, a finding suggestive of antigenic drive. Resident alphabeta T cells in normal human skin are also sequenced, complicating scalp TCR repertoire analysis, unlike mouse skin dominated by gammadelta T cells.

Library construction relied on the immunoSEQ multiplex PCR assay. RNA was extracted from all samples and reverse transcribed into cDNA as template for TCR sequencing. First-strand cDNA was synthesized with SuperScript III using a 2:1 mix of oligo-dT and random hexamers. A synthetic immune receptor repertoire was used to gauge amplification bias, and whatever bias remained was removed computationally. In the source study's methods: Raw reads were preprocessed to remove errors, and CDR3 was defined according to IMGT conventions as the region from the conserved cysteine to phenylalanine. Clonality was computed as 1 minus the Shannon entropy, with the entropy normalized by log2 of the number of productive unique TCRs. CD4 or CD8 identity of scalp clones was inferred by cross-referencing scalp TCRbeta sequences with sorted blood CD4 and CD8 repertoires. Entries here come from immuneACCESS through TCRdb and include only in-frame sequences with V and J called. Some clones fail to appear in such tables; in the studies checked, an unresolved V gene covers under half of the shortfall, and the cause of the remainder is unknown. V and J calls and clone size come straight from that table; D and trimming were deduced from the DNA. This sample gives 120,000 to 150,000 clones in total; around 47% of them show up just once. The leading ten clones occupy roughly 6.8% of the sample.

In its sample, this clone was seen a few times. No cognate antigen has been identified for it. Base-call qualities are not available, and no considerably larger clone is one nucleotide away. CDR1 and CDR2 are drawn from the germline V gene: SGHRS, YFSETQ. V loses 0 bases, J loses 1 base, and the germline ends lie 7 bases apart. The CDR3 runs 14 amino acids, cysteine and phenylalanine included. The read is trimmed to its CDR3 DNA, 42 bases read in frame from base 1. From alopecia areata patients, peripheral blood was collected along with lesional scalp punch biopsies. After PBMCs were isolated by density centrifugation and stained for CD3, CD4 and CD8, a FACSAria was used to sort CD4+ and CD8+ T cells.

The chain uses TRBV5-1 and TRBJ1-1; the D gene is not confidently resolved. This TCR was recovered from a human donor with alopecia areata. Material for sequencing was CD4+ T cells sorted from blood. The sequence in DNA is TGCGCCAGCAGCTTGGCGCCTCCGAACACTGAAGCTTTCTTT. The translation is CASSLAPPNTEAFF.